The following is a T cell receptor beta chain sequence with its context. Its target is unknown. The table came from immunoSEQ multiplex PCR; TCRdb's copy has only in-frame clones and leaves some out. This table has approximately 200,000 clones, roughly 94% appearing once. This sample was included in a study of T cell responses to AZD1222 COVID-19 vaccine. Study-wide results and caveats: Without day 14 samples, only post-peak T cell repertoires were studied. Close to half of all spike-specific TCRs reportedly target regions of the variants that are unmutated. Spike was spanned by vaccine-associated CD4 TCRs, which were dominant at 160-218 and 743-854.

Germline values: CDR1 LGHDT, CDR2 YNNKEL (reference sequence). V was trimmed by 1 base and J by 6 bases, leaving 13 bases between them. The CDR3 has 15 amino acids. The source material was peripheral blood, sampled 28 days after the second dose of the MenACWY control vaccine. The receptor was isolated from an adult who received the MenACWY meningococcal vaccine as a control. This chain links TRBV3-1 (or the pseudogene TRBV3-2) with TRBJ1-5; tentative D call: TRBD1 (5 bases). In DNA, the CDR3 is TGTGCCAGCAGCCAAGGTCGGGGGAGGCCTCAGCCCCAGCATTTT. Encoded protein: CASSQGRGRPQPQHF.